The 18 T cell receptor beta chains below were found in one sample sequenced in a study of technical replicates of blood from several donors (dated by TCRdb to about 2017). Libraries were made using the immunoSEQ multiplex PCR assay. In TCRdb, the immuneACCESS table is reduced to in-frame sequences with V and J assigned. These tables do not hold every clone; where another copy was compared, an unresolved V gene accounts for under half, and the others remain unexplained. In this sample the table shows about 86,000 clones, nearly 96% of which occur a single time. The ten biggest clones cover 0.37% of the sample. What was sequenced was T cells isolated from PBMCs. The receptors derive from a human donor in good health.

The DNA for the CDR3 is TGTGCCAGCAGTGAAGAGGGACTTGGCTACACCTTC. Translated, it gives CASSEEGLGYTF. The rearrangement uses TRBV2 and TRBJ1-2; D is perhaps TRBD1 (5 bases). From germline, CDR1 is SNHLY and CDR2 FYNNEI. Trimming cost V 1 base and J 7 bases, with 7 bases left between them. The CDR3 contains 12 residues.

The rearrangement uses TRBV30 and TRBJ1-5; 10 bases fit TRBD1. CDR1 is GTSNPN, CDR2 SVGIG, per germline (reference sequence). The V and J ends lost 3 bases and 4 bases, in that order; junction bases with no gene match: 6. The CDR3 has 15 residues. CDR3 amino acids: CAWSADRGLNQPQHF. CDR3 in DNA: TGTGCCTGGAGCGCGGACAGGGGGTTAAATCAGCCCCAGCATTTT.

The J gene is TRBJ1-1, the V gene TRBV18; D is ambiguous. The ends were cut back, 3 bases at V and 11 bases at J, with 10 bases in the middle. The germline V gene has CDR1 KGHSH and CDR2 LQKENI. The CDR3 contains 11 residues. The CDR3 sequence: CASSPGGEAFF. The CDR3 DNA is TGTGCCAGCTCACCGGGTGGGGAGGCTTTCTTT. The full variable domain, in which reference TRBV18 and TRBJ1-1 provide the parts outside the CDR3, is NAGVMQNPRHLVRRRGQEARLRCSPMKGHSHVYWYRQLPEEGLKFMVYLQKENIIDESGMPKERFSAEFPKEGPSILRIQQVVRGDSAAYFCASSPGGEAFFGQGTRLTVV.

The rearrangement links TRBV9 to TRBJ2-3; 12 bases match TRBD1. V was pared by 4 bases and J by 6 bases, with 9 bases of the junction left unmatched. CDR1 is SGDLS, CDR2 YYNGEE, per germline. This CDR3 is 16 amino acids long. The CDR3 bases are TGTGCCAGCAGCACTTGGGACAGGGGGCTGTTCGATACGCAGTATTTT. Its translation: CASSTWDRGLFDTQYF.

The CDR3 DNA is TGCGCCAGCAGCTTGGAACCTAGCGGGAGGGGCTACGAGCAGTACTTC. The encoded protein is CASSLEPSGRGYEQYF. This chain uses TRBV5-1 with TRBJ2-7; 12 positions agree with TRBD2. The trim removed 0 bases at V and 3 bases at J, leaving 4 bases unmatched. The CDR3 spans 16 residues. CDR1 SGHRS and CDR2 YFSETQ come from the germline V gene.

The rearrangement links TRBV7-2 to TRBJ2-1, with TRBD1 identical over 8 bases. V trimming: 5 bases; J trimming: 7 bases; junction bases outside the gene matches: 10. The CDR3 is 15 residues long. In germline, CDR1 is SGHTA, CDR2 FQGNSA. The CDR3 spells CASSPTGTGYNEQFF. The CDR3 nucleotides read TGTGCCAGCAGCCCCACCGGGACAGGTTATAATGAGCAGTTCTTC.

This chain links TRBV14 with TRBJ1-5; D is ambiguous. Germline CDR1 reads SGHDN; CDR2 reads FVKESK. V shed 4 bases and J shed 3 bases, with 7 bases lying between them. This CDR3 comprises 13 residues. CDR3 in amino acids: CASSLGYNQPQHF. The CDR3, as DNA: TGTGCCAGCAGCCTCGGTTACAATCAGCCCCAGCATTTT.

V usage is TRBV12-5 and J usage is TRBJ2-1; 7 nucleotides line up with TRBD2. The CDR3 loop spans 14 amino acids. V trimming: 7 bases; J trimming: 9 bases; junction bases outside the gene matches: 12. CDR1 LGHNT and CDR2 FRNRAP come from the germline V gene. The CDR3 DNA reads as TGTGCTAGTGCCCTGGGGGGGTTGGTAAGTGAGCAGTTCTTC. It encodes CASALGGLVSEQFF.

The CDR3 sequence is CAWSATGADTQYF. Here the CDR3 DNA reads TGTGCCTGGAGTGCCACGGGAGCAGATACGCAGTATTTT. The chain couples TRBV30 to TRBJ2-3, with TRBD2 as a possible D gene (6 bases). V was cut by 1 base and J by 4 bases, with 9 bases left in between. Per the germline V gene, CDR1 is GTSNPN and CDR2 is SVGIG (reference sequence). The CDR3 extends over 13 amino acids.

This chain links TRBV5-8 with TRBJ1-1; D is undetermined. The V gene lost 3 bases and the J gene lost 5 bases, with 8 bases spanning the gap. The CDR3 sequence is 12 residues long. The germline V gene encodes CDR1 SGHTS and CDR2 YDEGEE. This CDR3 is CASSYPTTEAFF. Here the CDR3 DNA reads TGTGCCAGCAGCTACCCCACTACTGAAGCTTTCTTT.

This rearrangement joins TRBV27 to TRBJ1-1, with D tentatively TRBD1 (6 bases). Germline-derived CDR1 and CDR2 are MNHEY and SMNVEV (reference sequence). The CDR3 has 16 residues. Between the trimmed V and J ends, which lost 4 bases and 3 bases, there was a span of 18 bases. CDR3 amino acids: CASSSSAGEVDTEAFF. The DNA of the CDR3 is TGTGCCAGCAGTTCCTCTGCAGGGGAAGTTGACACTGAAGCTTTCTTT.

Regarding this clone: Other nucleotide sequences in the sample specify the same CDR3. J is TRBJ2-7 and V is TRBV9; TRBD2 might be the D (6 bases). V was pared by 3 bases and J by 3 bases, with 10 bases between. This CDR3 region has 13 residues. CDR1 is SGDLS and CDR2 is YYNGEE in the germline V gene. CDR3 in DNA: TGTGCCAGCAGCGCGGGACTTGACTACGAGCAGTACTTC. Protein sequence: CASSAGLDYEQYF.

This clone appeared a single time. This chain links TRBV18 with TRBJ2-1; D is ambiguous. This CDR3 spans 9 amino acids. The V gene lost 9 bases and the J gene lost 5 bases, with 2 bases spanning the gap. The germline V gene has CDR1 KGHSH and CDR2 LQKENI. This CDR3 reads CASNNEQFF. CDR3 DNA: TGTGCCAGTAACAATGAGCAGTTCTTC.

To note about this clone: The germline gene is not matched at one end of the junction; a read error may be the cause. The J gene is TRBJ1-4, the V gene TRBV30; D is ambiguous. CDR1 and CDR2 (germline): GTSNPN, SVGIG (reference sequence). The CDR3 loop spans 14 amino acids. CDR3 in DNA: TGTGCCCGGAGCGAGGGAGATAATGGTGAAAAACTGTTTTTT. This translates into CARSEGDNGEKLFF. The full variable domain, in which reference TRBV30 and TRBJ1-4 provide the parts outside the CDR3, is SQTIHQWPATLVQPVGSPLSLECTVEGTSNPNLYWYRQAAGRGLQLLFYSVGIGQISSEVPQNLSASRPQDRQFILSSKKLLLSDSGFYLCARSEGDNGEKLFFGSGTQLSVL.

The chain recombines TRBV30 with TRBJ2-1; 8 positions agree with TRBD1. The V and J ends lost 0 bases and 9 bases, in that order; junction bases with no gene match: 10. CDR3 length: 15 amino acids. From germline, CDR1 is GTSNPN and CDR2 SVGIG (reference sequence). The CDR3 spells CAWSVIQGAFSEQFF. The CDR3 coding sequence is TGTGCCTGGAGTGTAATTCAGGGGGCGTTTAGTGAGCAGTTCTTC.

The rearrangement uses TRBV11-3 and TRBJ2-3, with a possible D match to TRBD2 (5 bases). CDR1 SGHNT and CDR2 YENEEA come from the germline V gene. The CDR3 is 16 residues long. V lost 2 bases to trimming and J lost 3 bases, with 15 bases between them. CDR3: CASSLLGSRWTDTQYF. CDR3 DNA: TGTGCCAGCAGCTTATTGGGGAGCCGGTGGACAGATACGCAGTATTTT.

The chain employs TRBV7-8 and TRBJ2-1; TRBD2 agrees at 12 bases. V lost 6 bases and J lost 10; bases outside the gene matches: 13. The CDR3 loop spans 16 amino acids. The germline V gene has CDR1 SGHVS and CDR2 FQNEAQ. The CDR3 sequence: CASRQRTSGTLKEQFF. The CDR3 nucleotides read TGTGCCAGCAGACAACGGACTAGCGGGACTTTAAAGGAGCAGTTCTTC. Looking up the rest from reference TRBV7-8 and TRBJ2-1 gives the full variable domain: GAGVSQSPRYKVAKRGQDVALRCDPISGHVSLFWYQQALGQGPEFLTYFQNEAQLDKSGLPSDRFFAERPEGSVSTLKIQRTQQEDSAVYLCASRQRTSGTLKEQFFGPGTRLTVL.

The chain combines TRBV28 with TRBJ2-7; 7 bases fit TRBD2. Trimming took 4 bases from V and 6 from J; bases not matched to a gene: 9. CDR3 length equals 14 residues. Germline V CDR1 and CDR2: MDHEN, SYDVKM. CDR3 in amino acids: CASSSPGLTLEQYF. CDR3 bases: TGTGCCAGCAGTTCACCGGGACTAACACTCGAGCAGTACTTC.